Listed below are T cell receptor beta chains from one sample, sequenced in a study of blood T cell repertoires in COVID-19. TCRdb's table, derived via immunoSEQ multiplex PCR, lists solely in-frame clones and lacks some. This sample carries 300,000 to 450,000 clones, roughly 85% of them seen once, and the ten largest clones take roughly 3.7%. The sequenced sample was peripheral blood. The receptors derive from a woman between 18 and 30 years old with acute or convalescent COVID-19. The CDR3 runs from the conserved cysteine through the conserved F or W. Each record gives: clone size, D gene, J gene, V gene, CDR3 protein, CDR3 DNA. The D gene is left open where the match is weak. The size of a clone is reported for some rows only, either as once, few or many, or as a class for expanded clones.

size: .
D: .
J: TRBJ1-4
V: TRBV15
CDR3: CATSGTREKLFF
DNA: TGTGCCACCTCGGGGACTCGAGAAAAACTGTTTTTT

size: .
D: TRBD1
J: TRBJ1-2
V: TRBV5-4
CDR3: CASSLGTGRWDGYTF
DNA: TGTGCCAGCAGCTTGGGGACAGGGAGGTGGGATGGCTACACCTTC

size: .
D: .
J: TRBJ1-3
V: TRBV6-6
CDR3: CASRHRSGNTIYF
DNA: TGTGCCAGCAGGCACAGGTCTGGAAACACCATATATTTT

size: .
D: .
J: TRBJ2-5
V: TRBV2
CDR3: CASSVMASSPRTQYF
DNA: TGTGCCAGCAGTGTAATGGCCTCCTCCCCCAGGACCCAGTACTTC

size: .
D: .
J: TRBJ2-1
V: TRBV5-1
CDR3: CASSLLGAAEQFF
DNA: TGCGCCAGCAGCTTGTTAGGGGCAGCCGAGCAGTTCTTC

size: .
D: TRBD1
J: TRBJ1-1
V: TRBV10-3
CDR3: CAISEPRDRGQNEAFF
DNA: TGTGCCATCAGTGAGCCCCGGGACAGGGGGCAAAATGAAGCTTTCTTT

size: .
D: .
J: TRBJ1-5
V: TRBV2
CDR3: CASTIGPPNQPQHF
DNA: TGTGCCAGCACAATTGGGCCCCCCAATCAGCCCCAGCATTTT

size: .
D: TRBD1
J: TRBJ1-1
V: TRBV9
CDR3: CASSPGGGGRTEAFF
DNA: TGTGCCAGCAGCCCGGGAGGGGGCGGGCGAACTGAAGCTTTCTTT

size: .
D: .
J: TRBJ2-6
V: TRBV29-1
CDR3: CSVREKDFSGANVLTF
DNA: TGCAGCGTACGGGAGAAGGATTTCTCTGGGGCCAACGTCCTGACTTTC

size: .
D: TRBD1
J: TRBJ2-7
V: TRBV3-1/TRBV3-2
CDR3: CASSQDVAGGYEQYF
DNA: TGTGCCAGCAGCCAAGACGTAGCAGGGGGCTACGAGCAGTACTTC

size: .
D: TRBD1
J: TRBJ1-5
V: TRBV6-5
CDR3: CASSRTGDNQPQHF
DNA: TGTGCCAGCAGTCGTACAGGGGACAATCAGCCCCAGCATTTT

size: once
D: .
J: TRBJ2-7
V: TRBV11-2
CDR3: CASSSYRVGYEQYF
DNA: TGTGCCAGCAGCAGCTACAGGGTTGGGTACGAGCAGTACTTC

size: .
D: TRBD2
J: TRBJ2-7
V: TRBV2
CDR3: CASTLLAGGAISYEQYF
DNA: TGTGCCAGCACCCTACTAGCGGGGGGCGCCATCTCCTACGAGCAGTACTTC

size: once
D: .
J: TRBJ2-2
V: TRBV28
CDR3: CASPGESGELFF
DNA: TGTGCCAGCCCCGGGGAGTCCGGGGAGCTGTTTTTT

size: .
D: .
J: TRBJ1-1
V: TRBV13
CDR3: CASSTPIQGNTEAFF
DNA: TGTGCCAGCAGCACCCCTATACAGGGGAACACTGAAGCTTTCTTT

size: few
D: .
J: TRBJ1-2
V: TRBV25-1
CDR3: CASSVTGWGYTF
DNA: TGTGCCAGCAGTGTCACAGGGTGGGGCTACACCTTC

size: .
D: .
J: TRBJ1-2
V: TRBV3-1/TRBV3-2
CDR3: CARMGGREGRGLVYGYTF
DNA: TGTGCCCGCATGGGGGGGCGCGAAGGACGGGGTTTAGTTTATGGCTACACCTTC

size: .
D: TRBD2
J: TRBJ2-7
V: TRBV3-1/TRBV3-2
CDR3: CASSQTGGSYEQYF
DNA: TGTGCCAGCAGCCAAACGGGGGGGTCCTACGAGCAGTACTTC

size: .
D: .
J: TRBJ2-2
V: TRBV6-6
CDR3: CASSYQGKVDTGELFF
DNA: TGTGCCAGCAGTTACCAGGGGAAAGTGGACACCGGGGAGCTGTTTTTT

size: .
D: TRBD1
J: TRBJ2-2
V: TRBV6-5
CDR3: CASITRDRSTGELFF
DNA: TGTGCCAGCATCACCCGGGACAGGAGCACCGGGGAGCTGTTTTTT

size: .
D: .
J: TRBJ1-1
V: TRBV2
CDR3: CASSLGANTEAFF
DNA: TGTGCCAGCAGCCTGGGGGCGAACACTGAAGCTTTCTTT

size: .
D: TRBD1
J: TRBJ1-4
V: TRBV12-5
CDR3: CASGSFPGGANEKLFF
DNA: TGTGCTAGTGGTTCCTTTCCAGGGGGTGCTAATGAAAAACTGTTTTTT

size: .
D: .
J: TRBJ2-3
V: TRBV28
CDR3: CASSLLLANTDTQYF
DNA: TGTGCCAGCAGTTTACTGCTAGCGAACACAGATACGCAGTATTTT

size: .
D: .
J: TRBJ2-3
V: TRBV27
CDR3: CASRGGTQYF
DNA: TGTGCCAGCAGGGGGGGTACGCAGTATTTT

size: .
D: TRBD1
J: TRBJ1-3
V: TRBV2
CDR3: CASSPTGTAGNTIYF
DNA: TGTGCCAGCAGTCCTACCGGGACAGCTGGAAACACCATATATTTT